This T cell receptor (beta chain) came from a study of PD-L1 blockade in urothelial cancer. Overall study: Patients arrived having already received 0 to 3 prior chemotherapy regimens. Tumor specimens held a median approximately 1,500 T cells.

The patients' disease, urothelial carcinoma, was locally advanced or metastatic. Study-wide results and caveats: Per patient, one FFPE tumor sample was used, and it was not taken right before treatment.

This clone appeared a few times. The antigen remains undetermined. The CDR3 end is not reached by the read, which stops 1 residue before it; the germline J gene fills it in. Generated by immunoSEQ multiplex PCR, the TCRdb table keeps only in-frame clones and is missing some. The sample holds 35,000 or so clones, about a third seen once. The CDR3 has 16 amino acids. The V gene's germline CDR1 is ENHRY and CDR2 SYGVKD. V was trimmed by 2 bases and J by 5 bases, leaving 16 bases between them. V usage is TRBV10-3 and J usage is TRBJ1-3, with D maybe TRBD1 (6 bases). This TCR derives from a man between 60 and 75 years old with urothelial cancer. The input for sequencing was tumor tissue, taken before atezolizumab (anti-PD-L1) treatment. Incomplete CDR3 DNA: TGTGCCATCAGTGAGGTTTCGGCAGGGGATCGAAACACCATATAT. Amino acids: CAISEVSAGDRNTIY. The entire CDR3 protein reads CAISEVSAGDRNTIYF.